This T cell receptor beta chain was captured by sequencing in a study of blood T cell repertoires in COVID-19. The CDR3 covers 15 residues. V was clipped by 5 bases and J by 8 bases, with 21 bases between them. Germline V gene lookup returns CDR1 SNHLY and CDR2 FYNNEI. The repertoire was sequenced with immunoSEQ multiplex PCR; TCRdb's copy has only in-frame clones and lacks some. Among about 280,000 clones listed, approximately 80% were seen once. The specimen was PBMCs or T cells enriched from blood (not recorded which). The source is a man aged 35-49 years who had been exposed to COVID-19. The chain has TRBV2 and TRBJ1-2, with D tentatively TRBD1 (6 bases). In DNA form, the CDR3 reads TGTGCCAGCAGTTATAATTTACAGGGTTCCAACGGCTACACCTTC. Its protein is CASSYNLQGSNGYTF.